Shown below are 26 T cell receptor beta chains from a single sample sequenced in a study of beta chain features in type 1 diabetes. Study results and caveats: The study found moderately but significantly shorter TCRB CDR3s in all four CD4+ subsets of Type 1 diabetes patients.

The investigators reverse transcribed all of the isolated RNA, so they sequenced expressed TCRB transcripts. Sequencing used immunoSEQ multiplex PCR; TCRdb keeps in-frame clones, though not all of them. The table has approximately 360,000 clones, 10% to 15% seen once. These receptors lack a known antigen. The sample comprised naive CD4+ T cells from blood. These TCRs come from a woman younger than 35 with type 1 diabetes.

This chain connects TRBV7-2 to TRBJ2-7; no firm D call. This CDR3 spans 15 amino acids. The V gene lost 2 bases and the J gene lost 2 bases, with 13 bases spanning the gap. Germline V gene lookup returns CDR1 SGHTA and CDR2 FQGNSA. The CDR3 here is CASSLSRPPTYEQYF. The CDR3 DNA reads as TGTGCCAGCAGCTTAAGCCGTCCGCCAACCTACGAGCAGTACTTC.

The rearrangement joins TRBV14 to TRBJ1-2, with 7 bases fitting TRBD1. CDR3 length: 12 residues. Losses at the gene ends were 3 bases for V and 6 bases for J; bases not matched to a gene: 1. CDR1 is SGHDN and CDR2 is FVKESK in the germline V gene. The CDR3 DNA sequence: TGTGCCAGCAGCCAGGACAGGAATGGCTACACCTTC. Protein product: CASSQDRNGYTF.

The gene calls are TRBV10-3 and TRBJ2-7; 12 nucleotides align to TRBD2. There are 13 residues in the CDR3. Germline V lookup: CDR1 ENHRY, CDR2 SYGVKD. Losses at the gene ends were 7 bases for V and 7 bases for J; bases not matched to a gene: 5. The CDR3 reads CAITGLAGNEQYF. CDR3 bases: TGTGCCATCACCGGACTAGCGGGAAATGAGCAGTACTTC.

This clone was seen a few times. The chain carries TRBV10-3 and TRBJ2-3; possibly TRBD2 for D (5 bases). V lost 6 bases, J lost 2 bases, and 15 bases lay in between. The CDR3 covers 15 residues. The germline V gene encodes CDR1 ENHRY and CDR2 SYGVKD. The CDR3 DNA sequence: TGTGCCATCAGGACCGCCCCCGGGAACACAGATACGCAGTATTTT. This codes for CAIRTAPGNTDTQYF.

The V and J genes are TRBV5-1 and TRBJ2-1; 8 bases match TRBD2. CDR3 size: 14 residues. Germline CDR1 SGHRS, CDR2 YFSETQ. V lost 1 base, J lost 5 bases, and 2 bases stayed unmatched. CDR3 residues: CASSLTSGNNEQFF. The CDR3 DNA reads TGCGCCAGCAGCTTGACTAGCGGAAACAATGAGCAGTTCTTC.

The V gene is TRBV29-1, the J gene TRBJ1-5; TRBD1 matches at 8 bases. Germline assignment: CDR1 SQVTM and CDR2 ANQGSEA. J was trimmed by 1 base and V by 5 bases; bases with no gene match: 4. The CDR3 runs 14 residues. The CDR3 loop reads CSVRDRQSNQPQHF. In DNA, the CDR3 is TGCAGCGTTCGGGACAGGCAGAGCAATCAGCCCCAGCATTTT.

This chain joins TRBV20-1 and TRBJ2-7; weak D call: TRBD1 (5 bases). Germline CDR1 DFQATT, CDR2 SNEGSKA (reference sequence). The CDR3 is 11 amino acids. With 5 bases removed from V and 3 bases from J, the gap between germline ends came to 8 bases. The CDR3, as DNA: TGCAGTGCTGACGACAGCTACGAGCAGTACTTC. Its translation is CSADDSYEQYF.

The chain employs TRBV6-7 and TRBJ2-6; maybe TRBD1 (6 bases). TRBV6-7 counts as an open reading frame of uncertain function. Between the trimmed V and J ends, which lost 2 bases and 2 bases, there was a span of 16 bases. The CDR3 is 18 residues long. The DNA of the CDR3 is TGTGCCAGCAGTTACCAGCCGGGACACCCCACTGGGGCCAACGTCCTGACTTTC. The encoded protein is CASSYQPGHPTGANVLTF.

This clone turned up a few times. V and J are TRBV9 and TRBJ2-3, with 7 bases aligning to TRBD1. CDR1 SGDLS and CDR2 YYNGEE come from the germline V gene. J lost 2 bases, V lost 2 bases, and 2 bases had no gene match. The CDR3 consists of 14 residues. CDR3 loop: CASSVGQDTDTQYF. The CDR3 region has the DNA TGTGCCAGCAGCGTTGGACAGGACACAGATACGCAGTATTTT. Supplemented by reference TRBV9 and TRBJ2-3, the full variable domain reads DSGVTQTPKHLITATGQRVTLRCSPRSGDLSVYWYQQSLDQGLQFLIQYYNGEERAKGNILERFSAQQFPDLHSELNLSSLELGDSALYFCASSVGQDTDTQYFGPGTRLTVL.

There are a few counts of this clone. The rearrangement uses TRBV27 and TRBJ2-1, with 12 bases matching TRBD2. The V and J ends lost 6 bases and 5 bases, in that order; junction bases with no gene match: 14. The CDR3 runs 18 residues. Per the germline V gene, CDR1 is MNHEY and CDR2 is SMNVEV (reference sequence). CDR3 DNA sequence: TGTGCCAGCAGAACTAGTAGGGTGACTAGCGGGGGAAACAATGAGCAGTTCTTC. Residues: CASRTSRVTSGGNNEQFF.

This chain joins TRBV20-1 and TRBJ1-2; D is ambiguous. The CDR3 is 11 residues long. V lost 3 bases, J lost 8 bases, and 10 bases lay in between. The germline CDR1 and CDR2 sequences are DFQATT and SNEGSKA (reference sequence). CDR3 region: CSASEGRGYTF. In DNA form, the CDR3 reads TGCAGTGCTAGCGAGGGCCGGGGCTACACCTTC.

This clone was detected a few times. The CDR3 reads CASSLDGTGGVNTEAFF. CDR3 in DNA: TGTGCCAGCAGCTTAGACGGGACAGGGGGGGTGAACACTGAAGCTTTCTTT. This rearrangement joins TRBV7-2 to TRBJ1-1; TRBD1 matches 11 bases. CDR3 length: 17 residues. With V trimmed by 1 base and J by 0 bases, 4 bases remained unmatched. Germline-derived CDR1 and CDR2 are SGHTA and FQGNSA.

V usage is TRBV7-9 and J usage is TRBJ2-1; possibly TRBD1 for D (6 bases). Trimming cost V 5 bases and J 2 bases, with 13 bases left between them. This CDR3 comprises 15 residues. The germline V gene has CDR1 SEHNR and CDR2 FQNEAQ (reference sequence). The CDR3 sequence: CASSAQTGPYNEQFF. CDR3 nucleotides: TGTGCCAGCAGCGCTCAGACAGGCCCCTACAATGAGCAGTTCTTC.

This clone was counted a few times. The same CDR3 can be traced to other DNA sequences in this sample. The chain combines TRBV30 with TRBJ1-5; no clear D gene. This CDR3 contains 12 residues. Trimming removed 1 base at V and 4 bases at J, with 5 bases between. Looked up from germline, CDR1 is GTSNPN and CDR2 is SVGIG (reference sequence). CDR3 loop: CAWSGANQPQHF. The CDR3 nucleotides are TGTGCCTGGAGTGGGGCGAATCAGCCCCAGCATTTT.

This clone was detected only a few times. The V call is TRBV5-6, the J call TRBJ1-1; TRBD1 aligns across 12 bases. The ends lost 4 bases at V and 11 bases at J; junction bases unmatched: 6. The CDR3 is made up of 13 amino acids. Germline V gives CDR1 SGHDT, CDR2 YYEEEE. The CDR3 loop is CASSIRDRGQAFF. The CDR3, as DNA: TGTGCCAGCAGCATCCGGGACAGGGGGCAGGCTTTCTTT.

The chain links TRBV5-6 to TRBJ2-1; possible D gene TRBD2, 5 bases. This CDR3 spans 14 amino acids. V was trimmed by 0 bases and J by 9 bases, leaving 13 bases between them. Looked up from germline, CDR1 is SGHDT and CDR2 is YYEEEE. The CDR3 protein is CASSLGAIGGEQFF. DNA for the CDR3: TGTGCCAGCAGCTTGGGTGCTATAGGAGGTGAGCAGTTCTTC.

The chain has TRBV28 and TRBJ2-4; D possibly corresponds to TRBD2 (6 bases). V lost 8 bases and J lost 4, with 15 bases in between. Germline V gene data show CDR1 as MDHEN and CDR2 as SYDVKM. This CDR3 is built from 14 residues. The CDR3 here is CASHDPGAKNIQYF. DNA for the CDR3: TGTGCCAGCCATGATCCGGGAGCTAAAAACATTCAGTACTTC.

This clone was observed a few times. In DNA, the CDR3 is TGTGCCACCAGCAGAGAAGGGAGGCCTGAAGCTTTCTTT. Protein product: CATSREGRPEAFF. The chain recombines TRBV15 with TRBJ1-1; no firm D call. The CDR3 is 13 residues long. CDR1 LNHNV and CDR2 YYDKDF come from the germline V gene (reference sequence). V was pared by 0 bases and J by 6 bases, with 8 bases between.

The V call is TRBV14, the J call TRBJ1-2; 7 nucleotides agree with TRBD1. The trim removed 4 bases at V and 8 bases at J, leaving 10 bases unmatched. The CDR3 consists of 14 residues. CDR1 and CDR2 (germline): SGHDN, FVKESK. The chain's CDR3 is CASSPGTVREGYTF. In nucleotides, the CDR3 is TGTGCCAGCAGCCCTGGGACAGTCCGGGAGGGCTACACCTTC.

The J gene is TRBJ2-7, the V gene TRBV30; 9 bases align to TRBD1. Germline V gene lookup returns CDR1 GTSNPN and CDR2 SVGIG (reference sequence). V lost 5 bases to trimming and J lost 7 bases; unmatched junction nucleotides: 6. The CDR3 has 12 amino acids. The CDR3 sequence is CAWGGQGGEQYF. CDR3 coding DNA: TGTGCCTGGGGGGGACAGGGTGGGGAGCAGTACTTC.

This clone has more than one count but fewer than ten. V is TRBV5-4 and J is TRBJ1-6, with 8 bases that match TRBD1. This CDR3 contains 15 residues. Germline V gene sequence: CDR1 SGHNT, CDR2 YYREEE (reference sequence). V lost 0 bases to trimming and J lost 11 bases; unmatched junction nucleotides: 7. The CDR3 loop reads CASSLDRGVLAPLHF. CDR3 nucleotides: TGTGCCAGCAGCTTGGACAGGGGGGTGTTGGCACCCCTCCACTTT.

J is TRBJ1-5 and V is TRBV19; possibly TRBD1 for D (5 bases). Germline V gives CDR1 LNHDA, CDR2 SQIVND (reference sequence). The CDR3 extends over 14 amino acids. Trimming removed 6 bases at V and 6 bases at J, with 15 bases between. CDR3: CASREGGAGQPQHF. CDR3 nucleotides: TGTGCCAGTAGAGAGGGAGGGGCTGGTCAGCCCCAGCATTTT.

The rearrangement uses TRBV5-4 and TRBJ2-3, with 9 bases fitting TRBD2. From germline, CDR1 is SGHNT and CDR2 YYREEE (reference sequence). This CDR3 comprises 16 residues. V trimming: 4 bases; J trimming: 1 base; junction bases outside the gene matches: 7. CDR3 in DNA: TGTGCCAGCAGCACACCCAGACTAGCGGGCACAGATACGCAGTATTTT. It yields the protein CASSTPRLAGTDTQYF.

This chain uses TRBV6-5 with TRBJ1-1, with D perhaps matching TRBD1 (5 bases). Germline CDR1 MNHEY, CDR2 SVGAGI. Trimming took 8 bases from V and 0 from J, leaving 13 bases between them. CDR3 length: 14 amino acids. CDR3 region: CASWKGDLNTEAFF. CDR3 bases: TGTGCCAGCTGGAAAGGGGATTTGAACACTGAAGCTTTCTTT.

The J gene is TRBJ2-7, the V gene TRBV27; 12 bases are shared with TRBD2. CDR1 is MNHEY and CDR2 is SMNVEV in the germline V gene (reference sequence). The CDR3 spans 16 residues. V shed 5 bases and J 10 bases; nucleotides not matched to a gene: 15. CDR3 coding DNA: TGTGCCAGCAGTCCACTGTTGACTAGCGGGAGAACGTATCAGTACTTC. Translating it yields CASSPLLTSGRTYQYF.

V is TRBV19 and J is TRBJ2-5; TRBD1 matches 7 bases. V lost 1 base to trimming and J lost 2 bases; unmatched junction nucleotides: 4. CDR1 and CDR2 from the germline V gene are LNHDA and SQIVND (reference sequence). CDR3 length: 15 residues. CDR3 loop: CASSIVGTAQETQYF. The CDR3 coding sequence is TGTGCCAGTAGTATAGTGGGGACAGCACAAGAGACCCAGTACTTC.